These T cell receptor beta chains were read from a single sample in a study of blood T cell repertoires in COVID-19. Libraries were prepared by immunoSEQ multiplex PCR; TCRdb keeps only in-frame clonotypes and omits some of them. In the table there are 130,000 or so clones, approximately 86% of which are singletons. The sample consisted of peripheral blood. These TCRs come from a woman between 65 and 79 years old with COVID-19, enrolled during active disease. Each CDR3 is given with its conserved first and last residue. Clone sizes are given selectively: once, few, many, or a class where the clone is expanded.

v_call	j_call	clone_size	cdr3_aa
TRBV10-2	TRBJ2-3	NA	CASRLAGEGADTQYF
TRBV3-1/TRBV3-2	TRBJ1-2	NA	CASSHDREHGYTF
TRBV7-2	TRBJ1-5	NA	CASSLGTGTRQPQHF
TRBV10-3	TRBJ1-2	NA	CAIRQDNYGYTF
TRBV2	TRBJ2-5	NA	CASSRGQGREETQYF
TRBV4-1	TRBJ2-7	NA	CASSQDRQDRGYEQYF
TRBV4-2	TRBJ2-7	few	CASSQDDGGTYEQYF
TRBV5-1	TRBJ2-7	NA	CASSKGQGGPYEQYF
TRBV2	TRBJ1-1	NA	CASSPSTGGADTEAFF
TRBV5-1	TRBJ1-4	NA	CASSLRATNEKLFF
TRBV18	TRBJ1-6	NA	CASSATESLGSPLHF
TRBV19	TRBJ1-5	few	CASSLGQLRSQPQHF
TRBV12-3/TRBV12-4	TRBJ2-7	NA	CASSIDTDYEQYF
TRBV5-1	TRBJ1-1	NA	CASSLPFDTVNTEAFF
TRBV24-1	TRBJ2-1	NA	CATQRTGSFNEQFF
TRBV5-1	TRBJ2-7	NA	CASSLGLPPTYEQYF
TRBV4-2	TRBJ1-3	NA	CASSQTGSSGNTIYF
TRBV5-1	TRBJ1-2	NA	CASSQRTGLGGYTF
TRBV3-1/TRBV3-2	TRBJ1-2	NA	CASSLRTRDGYTF
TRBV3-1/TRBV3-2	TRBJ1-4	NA	CASSQSGQGDEKLFF
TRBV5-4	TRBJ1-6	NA	CASSLDRSSYNSPLHF
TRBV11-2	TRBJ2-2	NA	CASSLGLAGELFF